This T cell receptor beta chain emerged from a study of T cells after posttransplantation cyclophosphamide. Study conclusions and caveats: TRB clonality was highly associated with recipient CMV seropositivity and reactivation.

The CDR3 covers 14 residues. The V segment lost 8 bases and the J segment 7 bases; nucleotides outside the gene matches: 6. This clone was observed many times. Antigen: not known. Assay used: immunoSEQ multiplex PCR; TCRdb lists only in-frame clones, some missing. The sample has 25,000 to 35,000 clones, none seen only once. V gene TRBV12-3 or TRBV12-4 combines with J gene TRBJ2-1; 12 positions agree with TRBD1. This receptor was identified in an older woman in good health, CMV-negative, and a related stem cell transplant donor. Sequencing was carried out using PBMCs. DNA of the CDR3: TGTGCCAGCCGAGGGGACAGGGGGCGGAATGAGCAGTTCTTC. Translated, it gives CASRGDRGRNEQFF.